This TCR beta chain derives from a study of molecular identifiers for immune sequencing clone quantification. The overall study: Four of five splits of RNA from roughly 20,000 or 100,000 naive CD8 cells were sequenced in replicates. Study-wide points: Reports indicate spiked Jurkat TCR RNA from one cell could be found among about a million naive cells.

Regarding this clonotype: Its antigen is not known.

CDR3 length equals 16 residues. From germline, CDR1 is SGHRS and CDR2 YFSETQ. Trimming took 4 bases from V and 0 from J, leaving 17 bases between them. TCRdb analysed the PCR reads with MiXCR anew, one entry per CDR3 protein. The sample yields about 630,000 distinct CDR3 sequences, 25% seen once. The chain combines TRBV5-1 with TRBJ2-7; D perhaps matches TRBD1 (5 bases). The clonotype originates from a human donor in good health. Some libraries in this study had Jurkat cell RNA spiked in. Sequenced material: naive CD8+ T cells from blood, with Jurkat cell RNA spiked in. Subset in this sample: FACS-sorted CD8+CD4-CCR7+CD45RA+ naive T cells. The CDR3, as DNA: TGCGCCAGCAGCCCAGGATGGGGCCTGATCTCCTACGAGCAGTACTTC. Protein sequence: CASSPGWGLISYEQYF.